One sample yielded the 15 T cell receptor beta chains listed below, sequenced in a study of blood T cell repertoires in COVID-19. Assay: immunoSEQ multiplex PCR; the TCRdb copy retains only in-frame clones and omits some. The table has roughly 120,000 clones, roughly 92% seen once. The sequencing sample was made of peripheral blood. These receptors came from a man aged 45 to 65 with COVID-19, enrolled during active disease.

V and J are TRBV3-1 (or the pseudogene TRBV3-2) and TRBJ2-3, with TRBD2 matching 7 bases. CDR1 and CDR2 (germline): LGHDT, YNNKEL (reference sequence). After removal of 5 bases from V and 14 bases from J, the junction contained 10 bases not matched to a gene. CDR3 length: 12 amino acids. CDR3: CASSSGLEPPYF. CDR3 coding DNA: TGTGCCAGCAGCTCCGGACTAGAACCGCCGTATTTT.

CDR3 sequence: CASSQEWLAGDGDTQYF. The CDR3 nucleotides are TGTGCCAGCAGCCAAGAATGGCTAGCGGGGGACGGGGATACGCAGTATTTT. The rearrangement joins TRBV14 to TRBJ2-3, with 10 bases fitting TRBD2. This CDR3 has 17 residues. V trimming: 0 bases; J trimming: 6 bases; junction bases outside the gene matches: 9. Germline values: CDR1 SGHDN, CDR2 FVKESK.

This chain joins TRBV15 and TRBJ1-5, with D hard to call. V lost 0 bases to trimming and J lost 0 bases, with 3 bases between them. Germline V gene sequence: CDR1 LNHNV, CDR2 YYDKDF (reference sequence). There are 14 residues in the CDR3. The CDR3 loop reads CATSRDVSNQPQHF. CDR3 sequence (DNA): TGTGCCACCAGCAGAGACGTTAGCAATCAGCCCCAGCATTTT.

This clone was detected a few times. The rearrangement joins TRBV10-3 to TRBJ1-6; no firm D call. The CDR3 extends over 15 amino acids. Germline CDR1 ENHRY, CDR2 SYGVKD. The V end was cut by 2 bases, the J end by 0 bases, with 5 bases between. The CDR3 loop is CAISERSSYNSPLHF. The CDR3 DNA reads TGTGCCATCAGTGAGAGGAGCTCCTATAATTCACCCCTCCACTTT.

This sequence joins TRBV5-1 and TRBJ2-3; 7 bases match TRBD2. The CDR3 consists of 17 residues. The V gene end was trimmed by 0 bases and the J gene end by 1 base; junction bases not matched to a gene: 8. Germline CDR1 reads SGHRS; CDR2 reads YFSETQ. CDR3 nucleotide sequence: TGCGCCAGCAGCTTGGGGCTGAGCGGGATCGGCACAGATACGCAGTATTTT. Translated, it gives CASSLGLSGIGTDTQYF.

The rearrangement joins TRBV28 to TRBJ2-1; TRBD1 matches 9 bases. The V gene's germline CDR1 is MDHEN and CDR2 SYDVKM. This CDR3 spans 15 amino acids. The V gene end was trimmed by 5 bases and the J gene end by 5 bases; junction bases not matched to a gene: 7. CDR3 nucleotides: TGTGCCAGCAGTCCAGCCGACAGGGGGAACAATGAGCAGTTCTTC. Protein sequence: CASSPADRGNNEQFF. Full variable domain (rest looked up from reference TRBV28 and TRBJ2-1): DVKVTQSSRYLVKRTGEKVFLECVQDMDHENMFWYRQDPGLGLRLIYFSYDVKMKEKGDIPEGYSVSREKKERFSLILESASTNQTSMYLCASSPADRGNNEQFFGPGTRLTVL.

This clone occurred once. The chain has TRBV14 and TRBJ2-5; no reliable D call. Trimming pared 0 bases from V and 1 base from J, leaving 12 bases between. Per the germline V gene, CDR1 is SGHDN and CDR2 is FVKESK. The CDR3 consists of 16 residues. The CDR3 bases are TGTGCCAGCAGCCAAGAACTCCGAGGAACCCAAGAGACCCAGTACTTC. As protein: CASSQELRGTQETQYF.

The gene calls are TRBV28 and TRBJ1-5, with 7 positions matching TRBD1. The germline CDR1 and CDR2 sequences are MDHEN and SYDVKM. The CDR3 covers 16 residues. The trim removed 6 bases at V and 1 base at J, leaving 9 bases unmatched. The CDR3 sequence is CASREVSGGSNQPQHF. CDR3 DNA: TGTGCCAGCAGGGAGGTTTCAGGGGGAAGCAATCAGCCCCAGCATTTT.

The V call is TRBV7-3, the J call TRBJ2-3; 10 nucleotides line up with TRBD2. The CDR3 runs to 15 residues. With V trimmed by 5 bases and J by 3 bases, 5 bases remained unmatched. CDR1 and CDR2 (germline): SGHTA, FQGTGA. CDR3 coding DNA: TGTGCCAGCAGCCCCGGACTAGCGGCTACAGATACGCAGTATTTT. Translated, it gives CASSPGLAATDTQYF.

The rearrangement uses TRBV20-1 and TRBJ1-1; no clear D. The CDR3 contains 11 residues. Germline V lookup: CDR1 DFQATT, CDR2 SNEGSKA (reference sequence). Trimming shortened V by 5 bases and J by 1 base, and 5 bases separated the two germline ends. CDR3 bases: TGCAGTGCTTCCCAGAACACTGAAGCTTTCTTT. Its translation is CSASQNTEAFF.

The CDR3 loop is CASSLGTSGSFYEQYV. The CDR3, as DNA: TGTGCCAGCAGTCTAGGGACTAGCGGGAGTTTCTACGAGCAGTACGTC. The chain combines TRBV6-6 with TRBJ2-7, with 14 positions matching TRBD2. The CDR3 is made up of 16 amino acids. Per the germline V gene, CDR1 is MNHNY and CDR2 is SVGAGI (reference sequence). Trimming at V came to 5 bases and at J to 3 bases, leaving 6 bases not matched to a gene.

The genes are TRBV9 and TRBJ1-4, with a weak D call TRBD1 (5 bases). In germline, CDR1 is SGDLS, CDR2 YYNGEE. The CDR3 loop spans 12 amino acids. Trimming took 3 bases from V and 7 from J, leaving 7 bases between them. Here the CDR3 reads CASSDQGEKLFF. DNA of the CDR3: TGTGCCAGCAGCGACCAGGGTGAAAAACTGTTTTTT.

This clone has only a few counts. The J gene is TRBJ2-5, the V gene TRBV2; D is possibly TRBD2 (5 bases). CDR3 length: 14 residues. V lost 9 bases to trimming and J lost 2 bases, with 16 bases between them. Germline assignment: CDR1 SNHLY and CDR2 FYNNEI. The CDR3 nucleotides read TGTGCCAGTCGACTAAACCAATTTCAAGAGACCCAGTACTTC. It translates to CASRLNQFQETQYF.

The rearrangement links TRBV19 to TRBJ1-2, with D maybe TRBD1 (5 bases). This CDR3 comprises 13 residues. Germline values: CDR1 LNHDA, CDR2 SQIVND (reference sequence). Deletions cut 5 bases from V and 8 bases from J, with 15 bases between. CDR3 nucleotide sequence: TGTGCCAGTAGTCAGCAGGGAAAATCGGGCTACACCTTC. Protein product: CASSQQGKSGYTF.

Turning to this clone: The same CDR3 is also encoded by other DNA sequences in this sample. CDR3 residues: CASSRTGGDSPLHF. CDR3 in DNA: TGTGCCAGCAGCCGGACAGGGGGCGACTCACCCCTCCACTTT. V gene TRBV7-9 combines with J gene TRBJ1-6; 11 bases are a match to TRBD1. V lost 5 bases to trimming and J lost 10 bases; unmatched junction nucleotides: 4. Germline V gene sequence: CDR1 SEHNR, CDR2 FQNEAQ (reference sequence). This CDR3 is 14 amino acids long.